This T cell receptor beta chain came from a study of T cell responses to AZD1222 COVID-19 vaccine (dated by TCRdb to 2020 to 2022). Background on the whole study: A total of under 250 trial participants underwent TCR sequencing, of whom 207 had received two doses of AZD1222 and around 26 had received two doses of the MenACWY control vaccine. Trial participants were enrolled into age subgroups of 18-55, 56-69 and 70-plus years, which contained roughly 140, 27 and 60 TCR-sequenced participants, respectively. Points the paper makes about the study in general: Conclusions about previously exposed vaccinees are limited because only a handful of AZD1222 recipients were SARS-CoV-2 seropositive at baseline. Because no day 14 peak-response samples were available, repertoires were characterized only after the peak T cell response. CD4 TCRs associated with the vaccine covered the entire spike protein, and the dominant responses were in regions 160-218 and 743-854. Most participants were white British and females outnumbered males, and the authors suggested that clonal diversity may have been underestimated. Epitopes outside the regions mutated in the B.1.351 and B.1.1.7 variants were reportedly recognized by nearly half of the unique spike-specific TCRs. In the small 56-69-year group, the increase in depth fell short of significance, most likely because of low power. After two AZD1222 doses, both the breadth and the depth of spike-specific TCRs were significantly higher than at day 0 and than in MenACWY recipients.

As concerns this clone: Its cognate antigen has yet to be identified. One base away there is no much larger clone; base qualities are not given.

According to the study, the label for this sample's time point signals: baseline before first vaccination. The treatment or condition label for this specimen denotes: meningococcal conjugate vaccine given as trial control. Vaccinee samples came from UK trials COV001 and COV002, including a single-blind randomized controlled phase 2/3 trial of AZD1222 (ChAdOx1 nCoV-19) in healthy adults. Trial participant PBMC samples were collected at day 0 and day 28 after the second dose for TCRbeta chain sequencing. The CDR3 regions of human TCRbeta chains were analyzed by immunosequencing. Turning to the authors' computational methods: TCRs in the repertoires were matched against a reference library of SARS-CoV-2-specific TCRs that had been generated with the MIRA antigen-specificity platform. Breadth meant the fraction of unique TCRs that were SARS-CoV-2-associated, whereas depth meant the fraction of total T cells that were SARS-CoV-2-associated. Each spike-specific TCR was assigned to its reactive spike region and to a CD4 or CD8 class using the MIRA data. Log10-transformed breadth and depth values were compared by one-way ANOVA with Sidak's multiple comparisons tests. The clones in this table, taken by TCRdb from immuneACCESS, are in-frame only. Not every clone is retained; where verified, under half of the shortfall comes from an unresolved V gene, and the cause of the rest is unknown. The V and J calls and clone size are taken from that table; D and trimming were inferred from the DNA. The sample records 95,000 or so clones, 85% to 90% of which are singletons. In total, the top ten clones hold about 3% of the sample.

Specimen: peripheral blood, collected on day 0 of MenACWY control vaccination. This sequence was found in an adult in good health.

The DNA sequence is as follows: TGTGCCAGCAGCCTTGGGACAGATCTTTATGGCTACACCTTC. Its amino acids are CASSLGTDLYGYTF. This chain is built from TRBV3-1 (or the pseudogene TRBV3-2) and TRBJ1-2, with 7 bases aligning to TRBD1. From cysteine to phenylalanine, the CDR3 is 14 amino acids long. Only the CDR3 portion is preserved as DNA: 42 bases, with reading frame beginning at the first base. Per the germline V gene (reference sequence), LGHDT is the CDR1 and YNNKEL is the CDR2. V trim: 4 bases; J trim: 5 bases; unmatched bases: 7.